This is a list of T cell receptor beta chains from one sample in a study of blood T cell repertoires in COVID-19. Method: immunoSEQ multiplex PCR; TCRdb's copy keeps in-frame clones and lacks some. This repertoire shows around 180,000 clones, approximately 80% found once; its top ten account for approximately 7.3%. What was sequenced was peripheral blood. Every receptor here comes from a human donor in a cohort sampled during active COVID-19. Both conserved end residues are part of each CDR3. The order of the fields is D gene, clone size, V gene, J gene, CDR3 protein, CDR3 DNA. D genes are given only for firm matches. Clone size, where shown, is once, few, many, or a class for clones that have expanded.

D: TRBD1; size: -; V: TRBV11-2; J: TRBJ2-7; CDR3: CASSPSPGTGAYEQYF; DNA: TGTGCCAGCAGCCCATCTCCCGGGACAGGGGCCTACGAGCAGTACTTC
D: -; size: -; V: TRBV5-1; J: TRBJ1-1; CDR3: CASSFNLNTEAFF; DNA: TGCGCCAGCAGCTTTAATTTGAACACTGAAGCTTTCTTT
D: -; size: -; V: TRBV5-6; J: TRBJ2-5; CDR3: CASSHPLGQSQETQYF; DNA: TGTGCCAGCAGCCACCCCCTAGGACAGTCTCAAGAGACCCAGTACTTC
D: TRBD2; size: -; V: TRBV6-6; J: TRBJ2-3; CDR3: CASSIAGPADTQYF; DNA: TGTGCCAGCAGCATAGCGGGACCAGCAGATACGCAGTATTTT
D: -; size: -; V: TRBV6-5; J: TRBJ1-1; CDR3: CASSYGRLPLEAFF; DNA: TGTGCCAGCAGTTACGGGAGATTGCCGCTTGAAGCTTTCTTT
D: -; size: -; V: TRBV2; J: TRBJ2-1; CDR3: CASSESGVREQFF; DNA: TGTGCCAGCAGTGAATCGGGGGTTAGGGAGCAGTTCTTC
D: -; size: -; V: TRBV2; J: TRBJ1-3; CDR3: CASRQSGNTIYF; DNA: TGTGCCAGCCGACAGAGTGGAAACACCATATATTTT
D: -; size: -; V: TRBV6-5; J: TRBJ1-5; CDR3: CASTRGRGNYQPQHF; DNA: TGTGCCAGCACCCGGGGTCGAGGGAACTATCAGCCCCAGCATTTT
D: -; size: -; V: TRBV6-5; J: TRBJ1-3; CDR3: CASRQTGSGNTIYF; DNA: TGTGCCAGCAGACAGACAGGTTCAGGAAACACCATATATTTT
D: -; size: -; V: TRBV6-5; J: TRBJ2-7; CDR3: CASSPGARYEQYF; DNA: TGTGCCAGCAGCCCAGGGGCTAGATACGAGCAGTACTTC
D: -; size: -; V: TRBV5-1; J: TRBJ2-2; CDR3: CASARTDVSTGELFF; DNA: TGCGCCAGCGCCCGGACAGACGTTTCGACCGGGGAGCTGTTTTTT
D: -; size: -; V: TRBV2; J: TRBJ2-1; CDR3: CASSPRSNEQFF; DNA: TGTGCCAGCAGCCCCCGGAGCAATGAGCAGTTCTTC
D: TRBD2; size: -; V: TRBV13; J: TRBJ2-1; CDR3: CASSPTSGAYNEQFF; DNA: TGTGCCAGCAGCCCCACTAGCGGGGCGTACAATGAGCAGTTCTTC
D: -; size: -; V: TRBV2; J: TRBJ2-7; CDR3: CASSPGLTYEQYF; DNA: TGTGCCAGCAGTCCGGGACTCACCTACGAGCAGTACTTC
D: -; size: once; V: TRBV13; J: TRBJ2-3; CDR3: CASSWVGESTDTQYF; DNA: TGTGCCAGCAGCTGGGTAGGGGAATCCACAGATACGCAGTATTTT
D: TRBD1; size: -; V: TRBV30; J: TRBJ1-5; CDR3: CAWSKGGQGGPNQPQHF; DNA: TGTGCCTGGAGTAAAGGGGGACAGGGGGGACCCAATCAGCCCCAGCATTTT
D: -; size: -; V: TRBV6-2/TRBV6-3; J: TRBJ1-4; CDR3: CASSYSTLGARGEKLFF; DNA: TGTGCCAGCAGTTACTCGACGTTGGGGGCGCGAGGGGAAAAACTGTTTTTT
D: -; size: -; V: TRBV5-6; J: TRBJ1-1; CDR3: CASSWGGGSLNIEAFF; DNA: TGTGCCAGCAGCTGGGGGGGAGGATCCTTGAATATTGAAGCTTTCTTT
D: -; size: -; V: TRBV10-2; J: TRBJ2-7; CDR3: CASSGPTTGTYEQYF; DNA: TGCGCCAGCAGTGGACCCACAACAGGGACCTACGAGCAGTACTTC
D: TRBD1; size: few; V: TRBV2; J: TRBJ2-7; CDR3: CASSADRGDYEQYF; DNA: TGTGCCAGCAGCGCGGACAGGGGGGACTACGAGCAGTACTTC
D: TRBD1; size: -; V: TRBV2; J: TRBJ2-1; CDR3: CASSSGTGNNEQFF; DNA: TGTGCCAGCAGTTCGGGGACAGGCAACAATGAGCAGTTCTTC
D: -; size: -; V: TRBV3-1/TRBV3-2; J: TRBJ2-7; CDR3: CASSPPRSYEQYF; DNA: TGTGCCAGCAGTCCCCCCCGCTCCTACGAGCAGTACTTC
D: TRBD1; size: -; V: TRBV7-9; J: TRBJ2-2; CDR3: CASSSPQTGNPGELFF; DNA: TGTGCCAGCAGCTCTCCACAGACAGGGAATCCCGGGGAGCTGTTTTTT
D: TRBD2; size: -; V: TRBV12-3/TRBV12-4; J: TRBJ2-1; CDR3: CASSFPGLAEFF; DNA: TGTGCCAGCAGTTTCCCCGGACTAGCCGAGTTCTTC
D: -; size: -; V: TRBV2; J: TRBJ1-1; CDR3: CASSERGPRSTEAFF; DNA: TGTGCCAGCAGTGAGCGGGGACCGCGAAGCACTGAAGCTTTCTTT
D: TRBD2; size: -; V: TRBV11-2; J: TRBJ2-3; CDR3: CASSWGSGVSTDTQYF; DNA: TGTGCCAGCAGCTGGGGTAGCGGGGTTAGCACAGATACGCAGTATTTT
D: TRBD1; size: -; V: TRBV9; J: TRBJ1-3; CDR3: CASSLGTGGGNTIYF; DNA: TGTGCCAGCAGCCTAGGCACAGGGGGTGGAAACACCATATATTTT
D: TRBD1; size: -; V: TRBV5-5; J: TRBJ1-1; CDR3: CASSAGTGSTEAFF; DNA: TGTGCCAGCAGCGCAGGGACAGGGTCGACTGAAGCTTTCTTT
D: TRBD2; size: -; V: TRBV7-3; J: TRBJ2-5; CDR3: CASSFSGGSQETQYF; DNA: TGTGCCAGCAGCTTTTCGGGGGGGAGCCAAGAGACCCAGTACTTC
D: TRBD1; size: -; V: TRBV30; J: TRBJ1-5; CDR3: CAWTRTGGNQPQHF; DNA: TGTGCCTGGACCCGGACAGGGGGCAATCAGCCCCAGCATTTT
D: -; size: once; V: TRBV5-1; J: TRBJ1-6; CDR3: CASSLKYGQTHSPLHF; DNA: TGCGCCAGCAGCTTGAAGTACGGACAGACCCATTCACCCCTCCACTTT
D: -; size: -; V: TRBV9; J: TRBJ1-2; CDR3: CASSAPIAGGKEYGYTF; DNA: TGTGCCAGCAGCGCCCCAATCGCGGGGGGCAAGGAATATGGCTACACCTTC
D: -; size: -; V: TRBV30; J: TRBJ1-2; CDR3: CAWSGGGVVGYTF; DNA: TGTGCCTGGAGTGGCGGGGGAGTCGTTGGCTACACCTTC
D: TRBD1; size: -; V: TRBV6-1; J: TRBJ1-5; CDR3: CASSEAGTGNQPQHF; DNA: TGTGCCAGCAGTGAAGCGGGGACAGGGAACCAGCCCCAGCATTTT
D: -; size: -; V: TRBV6-5; J: TRBJ2-7; CDR3: CASRGQEISYEQYF; DNA: TGTGCCAGCCGGGGACAAGAAATTTCCTACGAGCAGTACTTC
D: -; size: few; V: TRBV6-6; J: TRBJ1-5; CDR3: CASNGPYSNQPQHF; DNA: TGTGCCAGCAATGGGCCTTATAGCAATCAGCCCCAGCATTTT
D: TRBD2; size: -; V: TRBV7-3; J: TRBJ2-5; CDR3: CASSLGPRGGLGNQETQYF; DNA: TGTGCCAGCAGCTTAGGTCCGAGGGGAGGACTAGGCAACCAAGAGACCCAGTACTTC
D: TRBD1; size: -; V: TRBV7-6; J: TRBJ2-7; CDR3: CASSARDRAYEQYF; DNA: TGTGCCAGCAGCGCCCGGGACAGGGCCTACGAGCAGTACTTC
D: -; size: -; V: TRBV9; J: TRBJ2-7; CDR3: CASSAQGVGIDEQYF; DNA: TGTGCCAGCAGCGCACAGGGCGTGGGCATAGACGAGCAGTACTTC
D: -; size: -; V: TRBV29-1; J: TRBJ1-2; CDR3: CSVEDPLRSNGYTF; DNA: TGCAGCGTTGAAGATCCCCTAAGGAGTAATGGCTACACCTTC
D: -; size: -; V: TRBV7-9; J: TRBJ1-1; CDR3: CASSRSGRTEAFF; DNA: TGTGCCAGCAGTCGATCAGGCCGCACTGAAGCTTTCTTT
D: TRBD2; size: -; V: TRBV6-2/TRBV6-3; J: TRBJ2-1; CDR3: CASSYSGTSAVNEQFF; DNA: TGTGCCAGCAGTTACTCCGGGACTAGCGCCGTCAATGAGCAGTTCTTC
D: TRBD1; size: -; V: TRBV11-2; J: TRBJ1-4; CDR3: CASSPGTARAEKLFF; DNA: TGTGCCAGCAGCCCAGGGACAGCTAGGGCTGAAAAACTGTTTTTT
D: -; size: -; V: TRBV4-1; J: TRBJ1-2; CDR3: CASSQEEQLFYGYTF; DNA: TGCGCCAGCAGCCAAGAGGAACAGCTTTTCTATGGCTACACCTTC
D: -; size: -; V: TRBV5-1; J: TRBJ2-1; CDR3: CASSFRGEDEQFF; DNA: TGCGCCAGCAGCTTCAGGGGAGAGGATGAGCAGTTCTTC
D: -; size: -; V: TRBV5-1; J: TRBJ1-1; CDR3: CASSLISGVEAFF; DNA: TGCGCCAGCAGCTTGATAAGCGGGGTTGAAGCTTTCTTT
D: -; size: -; V: TRBV7-7; J: TRBJ1-1; CDR3: CASSSGVGTEAFF; DNA: TGTGCCAGCAGCTCAGGTGTGGGTACTGAAGCTTTCTTT
D: -; size: -; V: TRBV19; J: TRBJ2-1; CDR3: CASSIVSQGYNEQFF; DNA: TGTGCCAGTAGTATAGTCTCACAGGGTTACAATGAGCAGTTCTTC
D: -; size: -; V: TRBV14; J: TRBJ2-1; CDR3: CASSQVQGKQFF; DNA: TGTGCCAGCAGCCAAGTGCAGGGGAAGCAGTTCTTC